This is a list of T cell receptor beta chains from one sample in a study of cytomegalovirus exposure and HLA in healthy donors. Method: immunoSEQ multiplex PCR; TCRdb's copy keeps in-frame clones and lacks some. Seen here are approximately 220,000 clones, about 83% observed once, and the top ten hold about 2.5%. Material: PBMCs. The receptors stem from a man between 18 and 35 years old in good health and CMV-seronegative. Both conserved end residues are part of each CDR3. Fields, in order: clone size, D gene, V gene, J gene, CDR3 DNA, CDR3 protein. A D gene is named only where the DNA matches it firmly. Where a row states a size, it is once, few, many or the class of an expanded clone; other rows omit it.

-	-	TRBV10-1	TRBJ1-1	TGCGCCAGCCGACGGGGGGTCAACACTGAAGCTTTCTTT	CASRRGVNTEAFF
-	-	TRBV28	TRBJ1-1	TGTGCCAGCAGTTTGGGGGCATCAGCTTTCTTT	CASSLGASAFF
-	-	TRBV10-3	TRBJ1-1	TGTGCCATCAGACAGGTTGTGAACACTGAAGCTTTCTTT	CAIRQVVNTEAFF
-	-	TRBV6-5	TRBJ1-5	TGTGCCAGCAGTCAGGAGGCAGGGGTGCATCAGCCCCAGCATTTT	CASSQEAGVHQPQHF
few	TRBD1	TRBV11-2	TRBJ1-2	TGTGCCAGCAGCCTCGAGGGGGCGGTTAACTATGGCTACACCTTC	CASSLEGAVNYGYTF
once	-	TRBV5-1	TRBJ1-2	TGCGCCAGCAGCTTAATGACAGATTATGGCTACACCTTC	CASSLMTDYGYTF
-	TRBD1	TRBV4-1	TRBJ1-4	TGCGCCAGCAGCCGAGACAGGGGACCGAATGAAAAACTGTTTTTT	CASSRDRGPNEKLFF
few	-	TRBV25-1	TRBJ1-6	TGTGCCAGCAGTGAATCCGGTCAGGGGAATTCACCCCTCCACTTT	CASSESGQGNSPLHF
-	-	TRBV4-1	TRBJ1-1	TGCGCCAGCAGCCTAGCCGGGGACACTGAAGCTTTCTTT	CASSLAGDTEAFF
-	TRBD1	TRBV10-3	TRBJ1-5	TGTGCCTCACGACAGGGGAGGGATCAGCCCCAGCATTTT	CASRQGRDQPQHF
many	TRBD1	TRBV2	TRBJ1-5	TGTGCCAGCAGCAATGGACAGGGGGCATTCTGGGATCAGCCCCAGCATTTT	CASSNGQGAFWDQPQHF
-	TRBD2	TRBV2	TRBJ2-5	TGTGCCAGCAGTGAAGGCGGGGCTAGCGGGGGCCTGAAAGAGACCCAGTACTTC	CASSEGGASGGLKETQYF
-	-	TRBV4-3	TRBJ2-7	TGCGCCAGCAGCCAGAAGGGAGGAGAGCAGTACTTC	CASSQKGGEQYF
-	TRBD1	TRBV4-1	TRBJ1-4	TGCGCCAGCAGCCACCTACAGGGGGCGCAGGAAAAACTGTTTTTT	CASSHLQGAQEKLFF
-	-	TRBV7-2	TRBJ1-1	TGTGCCAGCAGCTCCCTGAACATGAACACTGAAGCTTTCTTT	CASSSLNMNTEAFF
-	TRBD1	TRBV28	TRBJ2-7	TGTGCCAGCAGTCCGGGGGGACAGGGTGCGTTTTACGAGCAGTACTTC	CASSPGGQGAFYEQYF
-	-	TRBV7-9	TRBJ1-2	TGTGCCAGCAGCTTACCATCGGGGTGGCAGCCCTATGGCTACACCTTC	CASSLPSGWQPYGYTF
-	TRBD2	TRBV29-1	TRBJ2-7	TGCAGCGTTGGTTTGCGACTAGCGGGAGACGACGAGCAGTACTTC	CSVGLRLAGDDEQYF
-	-	TRBV10-3	TRBJ2-7	TGTGCCATCAGTGTCACAGGGGAGGCCTACGAGCAGTACTTC	CAISVTGEAYEQYF
-	TRBD1	TRBV28	TRBJ1-3	TGTGCCAGCAGTTCCCAGGGGGCGCCAAGAAACACCATATATTTT	CASSSQGAPRNTIYF
-	TRBD1	TRBV27	TRBJ2-2	TGTGCCAGCAATCCGGGACAGCTTTGGGCCGGGGAGCTGTTTTTT	CASNPGQLWAGELFF
once	TRBD1	TRBV28	TRBJ1-2	TGTGCCAGCAGCCAAGGAGGGGGCGAAAAGGGGCCCTATGGCTACACCTTC	CASSQGGGEKGPYGYTF
-	-	TRBV6-5	TRBJ2-7	TGTGCCAGCAGCGGGGCCGGGACAACCGTTTTCGAGCAGTACTTC	CASSGAGTTVFEQYF
once	-	TRBV27	TRBJ2-1	TGTGCCAGCAGCTCCGACTTGTCCTACAATGAGCAGTTCTTC	CASSSDLSYNEQFF
-	TRBD1	TRBV5-6	TRBJ2-1	TGTGCCAGCAGCTTAGGGGGCGGCTCCTACAATGAGCAGTTCTTC	CASSLGGGSYNEQFF
-	-	TRBV7-2	TRBJ2-7	TGTGCCAGCAGCGCCGACCCCGGGGGGCCCTACGAGCAGTACTTC	CASSADPGGPYEQYF
-	-	TRBV7-2	TRBJ2-6	TGTGCCAGCAGCCCCCAGGTCAGTGTGACCAACGTCCTGACTTTC	CASSPQVSVTNVLTF
-	-	TRBV4-1	TRBJ2-3	TGCGCCAGCAGCCCCCCCGGGTCTACAGATACGCAGTATTTT	CASSPPGSTDTQYF
once	-	TRBV27	TRBJ2-5	TGTGCCAGCAGTACATATAGCGGCTCACAAGAGACCCAGTACTTC	CASSTYSGSQETQYF
-	-	TRBV5-6	TRBJ1-2	TGTGCCAGCAGCCCCCGCGGGGGCTATGGCTACACCTTC	CASSPRGGYGYTF
-	TRBD2	TRBV6-5	TRBJ2-4	TGTGCCAGCAGTTGGGGGGGTTGGGGCATTCAGTACTTC	CASSWGGWGIQYF
-	TRBD2	TRBV5-6	TRBJ2-5	TGTGCCAGCAGCTTGCTAGCGGGGGGCCCTCGGGCCCAGTACTTC	CASSLLAGGPRAQYF
-	-	TRBV14	TRBJ2-7	TGTGCCAGCAGCCAAGCGGTGTACGAGCAGTACTTC	CASSQAVYEQYF
-	-	TRBV18	TRBJ1-5	TGTGCCAGCTCACCTAGCGATAGCAATCAGCCCCAGCATTTT	CASSPSDSNQPQHF
-	-	TRBV28	TRBJ1-4	TGTGCCAGCAGTTTAGGGAGGCCTAATGAAAAACTGTTTTTT	CASSLGRPNEKLFF
-	-	TRBV28	TRBJ2-7	TGTGCCAGCAGTTTCCCCGGGACACTGGGCTACGAGCAGTACTTC	CASSFPGTLGYEQYF
few	-	TRBV28	TRBJ1-6	TGTGCCAGCAGAACAGGGAATAATTCACCCCTCCACTTT	CASRTGNNSPLHF
few	-	TRBV19	TRBJ1-2	TGTGCCAGTAGTCAAAGGGGAGGCTATGGCTACACCTTC	CASSQRGGYGYTF
-	-	TRBV21-1	TRBJ2-3	TGTGCCAGCAGCAAAGGGCTAAGTAGCTTGAGCACAGATACGCAGTATTTT	CASSKGLSSLSTDTQYF
-	TRBD1	TRBV7-8	TRBJ1-1	TGTGCCAGCAGCTTTGACAGGGGCACTGAAGCTTTCTTT	CASSFDRGTEAFF
-	-	TRBV28	TRBJ1-2	TGTGCCAGCAGGCCTGGCGGGGAGGGCTACACCTTC	CASRPGGEGYTF
few	-	TRBV27	TRBJ1-3	TGTGCCAGCAGTTTAAGTAAGGGAGAGGCTGGAAACACCATATATTTT	CASSLSKGEAGNTIYF
-	-	TRBV2	TRBJ1-4	TGTGCCAGCAGTCGCGGGACCCTTGCAACTAATGAAAAACTGTTTTTT	CASSRGTLATNEKLFF
-	-	TRBV27	TRBJ2-7	TGTGCCAGCAGTTCATTCTACAGAAGTTCCTACGAGCAGTACTTC	CASSSFYRSSYEQYF
-	-	TRBV25-1	TRBJ2-6	TGTGCCAGCAGTGAATTTACTGGGGCCAACGTCCTGACTTTC	CASSEFTGANVLTF
few	-	TRBV29-1	TRBJ1-1	TGCAGCGCTAGCCTGAACACTGAAGCTTTCTTT	CSASLNTEAFF
-	TRBD2	TRBV7-9	TRBJ2-7	TGTGCCAGCAGCGGGACACCGGGACTAGCGGGAGTTCCCGACGAGCAGTACTTC	CASSGTPGLAGVPDEQYF
once	TRBD2	TRBV2	TRBJ2-1	TGTGCCAGCAGTACCCGACTAGCGGGGGAAGATGAGCAGTTCTTC	CASSTRLAGEDEQFF
-	-	TRBV27	TRBJ1-1	TGTGCCAGCAGTTTGGCGGCGGGTGAGGGGAACACTGAAGCTTTCTTT	CASSLAAGEGNTEAFF
once	-	TRBV10-3	TRBJ2-7	TGTGCCATCAGTGTGGGGGCCTCCATTCCCCAGGAGCAGTACTTC	CAISVGASIPQEQYF
-	-	TRBV27	TRBJ1-1	TGTGCCAGCAGGGGGGCTGGGGAAGCTTTCTTT	CASRGAGEAFF
-	TRBD2	TRBV5-1	TRBJ2-3	TGCGCCAGCAGCTTGACTAGCGGGAGCTCAGATACGCAGTATTTT	CASSLTSGSSDTQYF
once	-	TRBV6-6	TRBJ1-5	TGTGCCAGCAGTTACTGGTCAGGGGACAATCAGCCCCAGCATTTT	CASSYWSGDNQPQHF
-	TRBD2	TRBV5-1	TRBJ2-3	TGCGCCAGCGGGACTAGCGTTCCAGATACGCAGTATTTT	CASGTSVPDTQYF
-	-	TRBV2	TRBJ2-3	TGTGCCAGCAGTGGGGGCCACACAGATACGCAGTATTTT	CASSGGHTDTQYF
-	TRBD1	TRBV9	TRBJ2-2	TGTGCCAGCAGCATCAGACAGGGCGGTCTTATGTCCGGGGAGCTGTTTTTT	CASSIRQGGLMSGELFF
-	TRBD1	TRBV15	TRBJ1-6	TGTGCCACCAGCCAAACCGACAGGGGGACTTTCTATAATTCACCCCTCCACTTT	CATSQTDRGTFYNSPLHF